The present T cell receptor beta chain was sequenced within a study of shared clonotypes between healthy human individuals. Clones were sequenced by immunoSEQ multiplex PCR, and TCRdb holds only the in-frame ones, with some missing. The sample has approximately 940,000 clones; more than 75% are singletons. J lost 6 bases, V lost 4 bases, and 10 bases had no gene match. This CDR3 comprises 17 residues. CDR1 is SGHAT, CDR2 FQNNGV, per germline. Caucasian adults residing in Nashville, Tennessee made up all the donors. The receptor comes from a man younger than 35 in good health. The chain joins TRBV11-2 to TRBJ2-4; 12 bases line up with TRBD2. Sequenced sample: memory CD4+ T cells sorted from blood. The subset here: CD45RA-negative fraction. The CDR3 loop is CASSSQTSGGDRNIQYF. Written as DNA, the CDR3 is TGTGCCAGCAGCTCCCAGACTAGCGGGGGCGATAGAAACATTCAGTACTTC.